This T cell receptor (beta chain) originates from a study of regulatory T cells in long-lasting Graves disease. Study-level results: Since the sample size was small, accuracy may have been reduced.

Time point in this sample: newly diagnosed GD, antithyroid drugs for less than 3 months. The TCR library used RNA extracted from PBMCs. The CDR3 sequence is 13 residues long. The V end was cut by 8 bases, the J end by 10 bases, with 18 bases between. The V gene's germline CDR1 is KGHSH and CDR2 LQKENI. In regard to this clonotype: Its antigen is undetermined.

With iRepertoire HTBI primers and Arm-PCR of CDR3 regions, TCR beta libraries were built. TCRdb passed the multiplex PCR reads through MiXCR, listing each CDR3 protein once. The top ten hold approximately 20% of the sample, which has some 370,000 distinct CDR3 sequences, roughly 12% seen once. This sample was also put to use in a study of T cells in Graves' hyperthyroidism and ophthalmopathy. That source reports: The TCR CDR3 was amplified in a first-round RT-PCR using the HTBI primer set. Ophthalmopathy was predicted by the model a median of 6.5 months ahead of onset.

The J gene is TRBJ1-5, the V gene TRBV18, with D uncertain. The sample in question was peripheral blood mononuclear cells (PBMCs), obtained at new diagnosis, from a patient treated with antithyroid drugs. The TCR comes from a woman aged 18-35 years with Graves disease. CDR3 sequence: CASSLSAVFPQHF. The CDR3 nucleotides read TGTGCCAGCAGTTTATCGGCAGTATTCCCCCAGCATTTT.